The source of this T cell receptor beta chain is a study of shared T cell receptors in the human thymus. Clones were sequenced by immunoSEQ multiplex PCR, and TCRdb holds only the in-frame ones, with some missing. This table holds approximately 580,000 clones, roughly 74% found once. V dropped 2 bases and J dropped 3 bases, with 17 bases sitting between them. Germline CDR1 reads MGHDK; CDR2 reads SYGVNS. The CDR3 extends over 16 amino acids. The same sample was also used in a study of human thymus T cells. As that study records: During corrective heart surgery, resections were taken, and the thymus tissue came from them. Both thymic and peripheral blood repertoires showed apparently biased V and J usage. The related literature has documented a marked overlap of thymic repertoires among unrelated individuals.

The chain joins TRBV25-1 to TRBJ2-7, with a possible D match to TRBD1 (6 bases). The receptor was isolated from a boy under two years old with a congenital heart defect. Sequenced material: thymocytes. The CDR3 DNA reads as TGTGCCAGCAGTGAACATCCGGGACACTCACACTACGAGCAGTACTTC. Protein: CASSEHPGHSHYEQYF.